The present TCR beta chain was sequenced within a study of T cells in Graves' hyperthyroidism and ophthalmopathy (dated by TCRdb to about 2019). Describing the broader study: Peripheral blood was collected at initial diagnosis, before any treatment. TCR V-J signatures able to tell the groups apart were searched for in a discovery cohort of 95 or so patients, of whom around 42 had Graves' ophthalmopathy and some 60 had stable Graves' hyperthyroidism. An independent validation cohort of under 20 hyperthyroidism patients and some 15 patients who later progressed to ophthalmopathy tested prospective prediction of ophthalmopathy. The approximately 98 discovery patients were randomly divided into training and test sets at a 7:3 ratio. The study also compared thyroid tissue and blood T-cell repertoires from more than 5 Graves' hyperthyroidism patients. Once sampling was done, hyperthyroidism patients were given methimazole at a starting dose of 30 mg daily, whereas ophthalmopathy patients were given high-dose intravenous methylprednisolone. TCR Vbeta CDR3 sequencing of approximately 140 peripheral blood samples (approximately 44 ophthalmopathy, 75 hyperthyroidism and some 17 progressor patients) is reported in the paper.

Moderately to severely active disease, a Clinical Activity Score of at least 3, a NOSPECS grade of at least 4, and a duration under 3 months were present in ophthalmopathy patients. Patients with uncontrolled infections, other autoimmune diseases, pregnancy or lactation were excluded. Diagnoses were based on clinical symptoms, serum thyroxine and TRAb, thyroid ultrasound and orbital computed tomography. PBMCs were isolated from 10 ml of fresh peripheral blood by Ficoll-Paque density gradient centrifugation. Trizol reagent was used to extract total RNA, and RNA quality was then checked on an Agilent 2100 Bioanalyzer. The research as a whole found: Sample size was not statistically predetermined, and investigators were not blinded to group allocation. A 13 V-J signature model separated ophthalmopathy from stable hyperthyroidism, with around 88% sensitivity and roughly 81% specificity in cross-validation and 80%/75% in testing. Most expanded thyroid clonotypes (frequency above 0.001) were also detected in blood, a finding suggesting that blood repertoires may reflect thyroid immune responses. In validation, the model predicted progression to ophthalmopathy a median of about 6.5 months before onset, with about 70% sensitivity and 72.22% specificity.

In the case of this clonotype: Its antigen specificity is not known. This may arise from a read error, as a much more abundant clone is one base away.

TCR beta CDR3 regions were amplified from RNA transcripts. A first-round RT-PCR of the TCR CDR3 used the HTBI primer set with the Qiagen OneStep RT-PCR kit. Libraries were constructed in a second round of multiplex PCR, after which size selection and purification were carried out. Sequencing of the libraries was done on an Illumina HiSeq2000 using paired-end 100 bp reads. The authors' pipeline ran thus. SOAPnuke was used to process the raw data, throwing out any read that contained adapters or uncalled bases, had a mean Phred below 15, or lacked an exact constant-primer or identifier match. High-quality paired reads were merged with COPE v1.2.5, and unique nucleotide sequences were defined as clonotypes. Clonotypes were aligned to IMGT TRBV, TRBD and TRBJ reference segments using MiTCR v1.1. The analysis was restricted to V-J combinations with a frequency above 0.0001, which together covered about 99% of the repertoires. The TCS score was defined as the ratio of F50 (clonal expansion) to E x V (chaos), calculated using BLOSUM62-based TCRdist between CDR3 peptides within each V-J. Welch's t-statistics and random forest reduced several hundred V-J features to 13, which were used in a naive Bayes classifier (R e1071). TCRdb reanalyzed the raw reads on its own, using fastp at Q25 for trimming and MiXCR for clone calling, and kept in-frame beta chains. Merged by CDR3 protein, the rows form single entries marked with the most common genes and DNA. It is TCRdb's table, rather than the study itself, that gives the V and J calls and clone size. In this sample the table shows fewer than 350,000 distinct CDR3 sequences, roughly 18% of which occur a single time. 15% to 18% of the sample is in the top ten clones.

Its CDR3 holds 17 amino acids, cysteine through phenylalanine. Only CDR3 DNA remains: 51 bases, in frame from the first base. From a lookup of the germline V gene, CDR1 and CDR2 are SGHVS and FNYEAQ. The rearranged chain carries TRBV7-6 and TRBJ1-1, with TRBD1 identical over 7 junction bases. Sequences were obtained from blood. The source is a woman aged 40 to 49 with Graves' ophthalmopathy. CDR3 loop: CARSYSHRGYLGTEAFF. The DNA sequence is TGTGCCAGAAGCTATAGCCACAGGGGATACTTGGGCACTGAAGCTTTCTTT. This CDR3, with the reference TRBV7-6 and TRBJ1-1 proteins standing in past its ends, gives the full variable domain GAGVSQSPRYKVTKRGQDVALRCDPISGHVSLYWYRQALGQGPEFLTYFNYEAQQDKSGLPNDRFSAERPEGSISTLTIQRTEQRDSAMYRCARSYSHRGYLGTEAFFGQGTRLTVV.